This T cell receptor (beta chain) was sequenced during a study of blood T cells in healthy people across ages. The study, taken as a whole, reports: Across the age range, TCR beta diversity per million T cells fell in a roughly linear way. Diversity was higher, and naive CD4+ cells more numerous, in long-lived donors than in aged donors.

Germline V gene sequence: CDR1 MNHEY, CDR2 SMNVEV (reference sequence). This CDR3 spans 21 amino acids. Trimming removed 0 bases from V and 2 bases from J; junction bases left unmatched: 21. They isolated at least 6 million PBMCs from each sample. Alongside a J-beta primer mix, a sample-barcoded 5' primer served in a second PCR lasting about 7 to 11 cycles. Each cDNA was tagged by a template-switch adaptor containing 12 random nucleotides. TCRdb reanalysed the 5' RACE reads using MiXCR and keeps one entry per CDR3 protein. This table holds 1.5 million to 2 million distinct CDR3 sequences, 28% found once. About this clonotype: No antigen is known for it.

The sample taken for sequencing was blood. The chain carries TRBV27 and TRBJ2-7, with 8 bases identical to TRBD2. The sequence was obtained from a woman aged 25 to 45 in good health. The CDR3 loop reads CASSLSGYGTFKRETAYEQYF. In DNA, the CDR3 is TGTGCCAGCAGTTTATCGGGATACGGGACTTTTAAGCGGGAGACTGCCTACGAGCAGTACTTC.